This passage covers 24 T cell receptor beta chains from one sample sequenced in a study of T cell changes during pregnancy in multiple sclerosis. TCRdb's table, derived via immunoSEQ multiplex PCR, lists solely in-frame clones and lacks some. The sample consists of 50,000 to 70,000 clones, roughly 90% of them appearing once. This sample comprised peripheral blood, obtained in the second trimester of pregnancy. These receptor sequences come from a female donor with multiple sclerosis, enrolled in a pregnancy study.

J is TRBJ2-7 and V is TRBV5-4; 9 bases are a match to TRBD1. The CDR3 is made up of 16 amino acids. The germline V gene has CDR1 SGHNT and CDR2 YYREEE (reference sequence). V gave up 5 bases and J gave up 3 bases; unmatched junction bases: 12. CDR3 sequence: CASSLSRGTGFYEQYF. CDR3 sequence (DNA): TGTGCCAGCAGTCTGAGCCGGGGGACAGGGTTCTACGAGCAGTACTTC.

V is TRBV10-3 and J is TRBJ2-5; D possibly corresponds to TRBD2 (6 bases). The CDR3 sequence is 15 residues long. The V end lost 6 bases, the J end lost 1 base, and 15 bases lay between the germline ends. Germline assignment: CDR1 ENHRY and CDR2 SYGVKD. The CDR3 loop is CAIRPDYLPQETQYF. DNA of the CDR3: TGTGCCATCAGACCGGACTATTTGCCCCAAGAGACCCAGTACTTC.

The rearrangement links TRBV6-6 to TRBJ2-1, with 7 bases aligning to TRBD1. The trim removed 6 bases at V and 4 bases at J, leaving 3 bases unmatched. In germline, CDR1 is MNHNY, CDR2 SVGAGI (reference sequence). This CDR3 region has 13 residues. CDR3 sequence (DNA): TGTGCCAGCAGCAAGGGACAGTACAATGAGCAGTTCTTC. Its protein is CASSKGQYNEQFF.

This chain uses TRBV6-5 with TRBJ1-2; TRBD1 might be the D (6 bases). The CDR3 is 14 residues long. Trimming left V 0 bases short and J 4 bases short, with 9 bases between. In germline, CDR1 is MNHEY, CDR2 SVGAGI. The CDR3 is CASSYSAGVYGYTF. The DNA for the CDR3 is TGTGCCAGCAGTTACTCGGCAGGGGTCTATGGCTACACCTTC.

This clone is a singleton in its sample. J is TRBJ2-7 and V is TRBV18; no definite D call. The V end lost 1 base, the J end lost 0 bases, and 7 bases lay between the germline ends. The germline V gene has CDR1 KGHSH and CDR2 LQKENI. The CDR3 is made up of 14 amino acids. CDR3 amino acids: CASSPRTSSYEQYF. In DNA form, the CDR3 reads TGTGCCAGCTCACCACGTACGAGCTCCTACGAGCAGTACTTC.

The chain joins TRBV18 to TRBJ1-3; D is ambiguous. In germline, CDR1 is KGHSH, CDR2 LQKENI. V was trimmed by 3 bases and J by 2 bases, leaving 11 bases between them. The length of the CDR3 is 15 residues. The CDR3 loop is CASSPDRGTGNTIYF. CDR3 nucleotides: TGTGCCAGCTCACCGGATCGGGGTACTGGAAACACCATATATTTT.

This clone was recorded a few times. V usage is TRBV10-3 and J usage is TRBJ2-3; the match to TRBD1 covers 9 bases. This CDR3 contains 15 residues. The V segment lost 10 bases and the J segment 2 bases; nucleotides outside the gene matches: 10. CDR1 is ENHRY, CDR2 SYGVKD, per germline. The CDR3 protein is CATRLGQGNTDTQYF. The CDR3, as DNA: TGTGCCACACGCCTAGGACAGGGGAACACAGATACGCAGTATTTT.

This clone was recorded only once. The chain has TRBV29-1 and TRBJ2-7; 10 bases fit TRBD2. The CDR3 length is 16 residues. Germline lookup yields CDR1 SQVTM and CDR2 ANQGSEA. V lost 6 bases to trimming and J lost 0 bases; unmatched junction nucleotides: 11. The CDR3 DNA sequence: TGCAGCGTAACCGGGACTAGCGAGAAGAGCTCCTACGAGCAGTACTTC. This gives the protein CSVTGTSEKSSYEQYF.

The rearrangement joins TRBV2 to TRBJ2-1; D may be TRBD1 (5 bases). Germline loops: CDR1 SNHLY, CDR2 FYNNEI. Trimming removed 6 bases from V and 0 bases from J, with 9 bases in between. There are 14 residues in the CDR3. This CDR3 is CASSRDSSYNEQFF. As DNA, the CDR3 is TGTGCCAGCAGCAGGGATAGCTCCTACAATGAGCAGTTCTTC.

The chain carries TRBV5-1 and TRBJ2-5; 7 bases map to TRBD2. The length of the CDR3 is 13 residues. Unmatched junction bases numbered 0, after V lost 0 bases and J lost 4 bases. The germline gives CDR1 SGHRS, CDR2 YFSETQ. Here the CDR3 reads CASSLGGGETQYF. The CDR3 nucleotides are TGCGCCAGCAGCTTGGGCGGGGGAGAGACCCAGTACTTC.

This clone occurred once. The rearrangement joins TRBV19 to TRBJ2-5; TRBD1 matches at 9 bases. The V gene's germline CDR1 is LNHDA and CDR2 SQIVND (reference sequence). V shed 6 bases and J 3 bases; nucleotides not matched to a gene: 5. The CDR3 loop spans 14 amino acids. The CDR3 DNA is TGTGCCAGTAGGGACAGGGGAGGAAAAGAGACCCAGTACTTC. This sequence encodes CASRDRGGKETQYF.

This sequence joins TRBV19 and TRBJ2-1; D unclear. Germline lookup yields CDR1 LNHDA and CDR2 SQIVND (reference sequence). This CDR3 spans 15 amino acids. V lost 7 bases, J lost 8 bases, and 21 bases lay in between. Here the CDR3 reads CASMARYPTVDEQFF. For the CDR3, the DNA is TGTGCCAGTATGGCGAGGTATCCCACTGTAGATGAGCAGTTCTTC.

The chain combines TRBV27 with TRBJ1-2; 9 bases are shared with TRBD1. V was clipped by 5 bases and J by 5 bases; unmatched bases: 12. The germline V gene has CDR1 MNHEY and CDR2 SMNVEV (reference sequence). The CDR3 loop spans 16 amino acids. DNA of the CDR3: TGTGCCAGCAGTCCGGGACAGGGTTTGGATTGGTATGGCTACACCTTC. Its translation is CASSPGQGLDWYGYTF.

The V and J genes are TRBV4-1 and TRBJ2-1; a weak D match, TRBD2 (6 bases). CDR3 size: 16 residues. Trimming took off 3 bases at V and 7 bases at J, with 19 bases between the two ends. From germline, CDR1 is MGHRA and CDR2 YSYEKL. CDR3 nucleotide sequence: TGCGCCAGCAGCCACCTCGGGAGCCTTGATTCGAATGAGCAGTTCTTC. Protein product: CASSHLGSLDSNEQFF.

The J gene is TRBJ2-7, the V gene TRBV6-6; the match to TRBD1 covers 9 bases. V lost 0 bases and J lost 7; bases outside the gene matches: 7. Looked up from germline, CDR1 is MNHNY and CDR2 is SVGAGI (reference sequence). This CDR3 has 15 residues. CDR3 sequence: CASSYSDRGGGEQYF. CDR3 coding DNA: TGTGCCAGCAGTTACTCGGACAGGGGCGGTGGGGAGCAGTACTTC.

The chain uses TRBV6-4 and TRBJ2-3; a weak D match, TRBD1 (6 bases). This CDR3 comprises 14 residues. V shed 4 bases and J shed 1 base, with 9 bases lying between them. Germline assignment: CDR1 MRHNA and CDR2 SNTAGT. The CDR3 nucleotides read TGTGCCAGCAGTGTAAAGGGGGGCACAGATACGCAGTATTTT. This encodes CASSVKGGTDTQYF.

This clone was recorded once. This sequence joins TRBV5-1 and TRBJ2-7, with 8 bases that match TRBD2. Germline V gives CDR1 SGHRS, CDR2 YFSETQ. Trimming took 0 bases from V and 6 from J; bases not matched to a gene: 11. The CDR3 length is 16 residues. In DNA form, the CDR3 reads TGCGCCAGCAGCTTGGTTGGTAGCGGGACCCTTTTCGAGCAGTACTTC. Its protein is CASSLVGSGTLFEQYF.

The CDR3, as DNA: TGTGCCTGGAGGGAGGGGGCGTATCAGCCCCAGCATTTT. The encoded protein is CAWREGAYQPQHF. The chain carries TRBV30 and TRBJ1-5; TRBD1 aligns across 7 bases. Germline V lookup: CDR1 GTSNPN, CDR2 SVGIG (reference sequence). The trim removed 3 bases at V and 5 bases at J, leaving 4 bases unmatched. The CDR3 totals 13 residues. Full variable domain (remainder filled in from reference TRBV30 and TRBJ1-5): SQTIHQWPATLVQPVGSPLSLECTVEGTSNPNLYWYRQAAGRGLQLLFYSVGIGQISSEVPQNLSASRPQDRQFILSSKKLLLSDSGFYLCAWREGAYQPQHFGDGTRLSIL.

J is TRBJ2-2 and V is TRBV9; 10 nucleotides match TRBD2. Per germline, CDR1 SGDLS and CDR2 YYNGEE. The CDR3 spans 15 residues. Trimming took 2 bases from V and 3 from J; bases not matched to a gene: 1. The CDR3: CASSVLAGDTGELFF. CDR3 coding DNA: TGTGCCAGCAGCGTCCTAGCGGGAGACACCGGGGAGCTGTTTTTT.

The V call is TRBV5-1, the J call TRBJ2-1; TRBD1 aligns across 10 bases. The V segment lost 4 bases and the J segment 4 bases; nucleotides outside the gene matches: 11. This CDR3 is 17 amino acids long. The germline CDR1 and CDR2 sequences are SGHRS and YFSETQ. The CDR3 bases are TGCGCCAGCAGCCTGCGGGGAGACAGGGGGCGGTACAATGAGCAGTTCTTC. As protein: CASSLRGDRGRYNEQFF. Full variable domain (outside the CDR3, taken from reference TRBV5-1 and TRBJ2-1): KAGVTQTPRYLIKTRGQQVTLSCSPISGHRSVSWYQQTPGQGLQFLFEYFSETQRNKGNFPGRFSGRQFSNSRSEMNVSTLELGDSALYLCASSLRGDRGRYNEQFFGPGTRLTVL.

The chain recombines TRBV14 with TRBJ1-1, with a weak D call TRBD1 (5 bases). Germline-derived CDR1 and CDR2 are SGHDN and FVKESK. The CDR3 is made up of 14 amino acids. V was pared by 4 bases and J by 4 bases, with 13 bases between. The CDR3 bases are TGTGCCAGCAGCCGCCTGGGGGGGGGCACTGAAGCTTTCTTT. Translated, it gives CASSRLGGGTEAFF.

This clone has only a few counts. The chain recombines TRBV5-1 with TRBJ2-7; tentative D call: TRBD2 (5 bases). The V end was cut by 7 bases, the J end by 3 bases, with 14 bases between. CDR3 length: 13 residues. CDR1 and CDR2 from the germline V gene are SGHRS and YFSETQ. The CDR3 is CASAQAEYYEQYF. CDR3 in DNA: TGCGCCAGCGCACAAGCGGAGTACTACGAGCAGTACTTC.

The genes are TRBV4-1 and TRBJ1-5, with 9 positions matching TRBD1. Germline CDR1 MGHRA, CDR2 YSYEKL. The CDR3 length is 19 residues. J lost 7 bases, V lost 0 bases, and 16 bases had no gene match. CDR3 protein: CASSQDAPQTGTGLQPQHF. The CDR3 DNA reads TGCGCCAGCAGCCAAGATGCACCCCAAACCGGGACAGGGTTACAGCCCCAGCATTTT.

The chain carries TRBV6-1 and TRBJ2-7, with a tentative D call TRBD1 (7 bases). The V gene lost 3 bases and the J gene lost 3 bases, with 15 bases spanning the gap. Germline V lookup: CDR1 MNHNS, CDR2 SASEGT. The CDR3 sequence is 15 residues long. The CDR3 here is CASSDGGTALYEQYF. In DNA form, the CDR3 reads TGTGCCAGCAGTGATGGGGGGACAGCGCTCTACGAGCAGTACTTC.